Listed here are 5 T cell receptor beta chains from one sample, sequenced in a study of cytomegalovirus exposure and HLA in healthy donors. Researchers ran the PCR with 60 Vbeta and 13 Jbeta primers. TCRdb's table, derived via immunoSEQ multiplex PCR, lists solely in-frame clones and lacks some. The sample lists about 78,000 clones; approximately 77% were seen once. The specimen sequenced was PBMCs. The receptors stem from a woman between 40 and 50 years old in good health and CMV-seropositive.

V usage is TRBV10-1 and J usage is TRBJ2-1; 7 bases match TRBD1. With 5 bases clipped from V and 6 bases from J, the junction kept 4 bases outside the gene matches. CDR3 length: 13 residues. Germline values: CDR1 WNHNN, CDR2 SYGVQD (reference sequence). The CDR3 region is CASSPGQINEQFF. The CDR3 DNA follows: TGCGCCAGCAGTCCGGGACAGATCAATGAGCAGTTCTTC.

This chain links TRBV27 with TRBJ1-2; TRBD1 aligns across 10 bases. This CDR3 comprises 13 residues. Germline V gene lookup returns CDR1 MNHEY and CDR2 SMNVEV (reference sequence). V was pared by 5 bases and J by 8 bases, with 5 bases of the junction left unmatched. The CDR3 nucleotides read TGTGCCAGCAGTCCCGGGACAGGGGTCGGCTACACCTTC. Translation: CASSPGTGVGYTF.

The rearrangement links TRBV29-1 to TRBJ1-2, with 7 bases that match TRBD1. V lost 7 bases to trimming and J lost 4 bases; unmatched junction nucleotides: 12. CDR1 SQVTM and CDR2 ANQGSEA come from the germline V gene. The length of the CDR3 is 14 residues. For the CDR3, the DNA is TGCAGCGCGAGGACAGGCTCGTTTGGCTATGGCTACACCTTC. Protein: CSARTGSFGYGYTF.

The chain uses TRBV5-5 and TRBJ1-4; D is possibly TRBD1 (6 bases). The germline CDR1 and CDR2 sequences are SGHKS and YYEKEE (reference sequence). The CDR3 is made up of 15 amino acids. Trimming pared 2 bases from V and 8 bases from J, leaving 16 bases between. CDR3 residues: CASSLTGSTTEKLFF. CDR3 nucleotides: TGTGCCAGCAGCTTAACAGGGAGCACGACGGAAAAACTGTTTTTT.

This clone has more than one count but fewer than ten. This rearrangement joins TRBV6-1 to TRBJ1-1, with D hard to call. V was shortened by 10 bases and J by 10 bases, with 16 bases between the two germline ends. The CDR3 extends over 11 amino acids. Germline CDR1 MNHNS, CDR2 SASEGT. CDR3 in DNA: TGTGCCATCCTCGTTGGACTGGGAGCTTTCTTT. Translation: CAILVGLGAFF.